Sequencing of this TCR beta chain was carried out in a study of CD8+ T cells in alopecia areata. Study results and limitations: In patients, TCRs were shared less clearly than in mice, and HLA may possibly be involved. Lesional scalp exceeded normal scalp in clonality, especially in alopecia totalis/universalis. Scalp sequencing also captures normal skin's resident alphabeta T cells.

This clone was seen just once. Its specificity is unknown. Researchers took lesional scalp punch biopsies and peripheral blood from people who were alopecia areata patients. Extraction and reverse transcription of RNA yielded cDNA as the sequencing template. Sequenced by immunoSEQ multiplex PCR; TCRdb stores in-frame clones only, minus some. This table has 45,000 to 70,000 clones, about 96% appearing once. Losses at the gene ends were 5 bases for V and 5 bases for J; bases not matched to a gene: 4. The CDR3 sequence is 15 residues long. Looked up from germline, CDR1 is PRHDT and CDR2 is FYEKMQ (reference sequence).

The source is a human donor with alopecia areata. The chain joins TRBV13 to TRBJ2-3, with 13 nucleotides matching TRBD2. Sequencing used CD8+ T cells sorted from blood, obtained at week 0. DNA of the CDR3: TGTGCCAGCAGCCCTGGACTAGCGGGGGTAGATACGCAGTATTTT. It specifies CASSPGLAGVDTQYF.